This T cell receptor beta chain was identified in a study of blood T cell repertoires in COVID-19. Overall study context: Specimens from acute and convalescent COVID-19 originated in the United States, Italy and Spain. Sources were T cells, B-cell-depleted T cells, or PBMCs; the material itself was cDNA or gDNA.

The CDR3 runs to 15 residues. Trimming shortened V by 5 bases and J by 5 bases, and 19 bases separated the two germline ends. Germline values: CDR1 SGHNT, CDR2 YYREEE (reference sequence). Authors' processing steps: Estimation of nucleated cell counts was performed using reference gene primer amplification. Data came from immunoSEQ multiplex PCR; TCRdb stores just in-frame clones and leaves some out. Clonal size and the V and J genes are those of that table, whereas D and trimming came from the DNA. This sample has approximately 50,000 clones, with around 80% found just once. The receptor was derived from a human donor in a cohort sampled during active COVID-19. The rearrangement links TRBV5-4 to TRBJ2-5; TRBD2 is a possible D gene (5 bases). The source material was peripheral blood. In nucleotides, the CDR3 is TGTGCCAGCAGTCCTAGCCCGGGGATGGGGGAGACCCAGTACTTC. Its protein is CASSPSPGMGETQYF.